The 3 T cell receptor beta chains below all came from one sample that was sequenced in a study of response to subunit inactivated influenza vaccine. TCRdb independently ran MiXCR on the RT-PCR reads; one entry per CDR3 protein. The sample has about 800,000 distinct CDR3 sequences, about 20% seen once. The source material was PBMCs from blood, sampled roughly 5 days after vaccination. Receptors originate from a man aged 45-65 years who received an inactivated influenza vaccine.

This clonotype was seen more than once but under ten times. The chain links TRBV5-1 to TRBJ2-7, with TRBD1 identical over 9 bases. CDR1 and CDR2 (germline): SGHRS, YFSETQ. The V gene end was trimmed by 4 bases and the J gene end by 3 bases; junction bases not matched to a gene: 8. The length of the CDR3 is 15 residues. The chain's CDR3 is CASSEQGALIYEQYF. Written as DNA, the CDR3 is TGCGCCAGCAGCGAACAGGGGGCGCTTATCTACGAGCAGTACTTC. The full variable domain, rest sourced from reference TRBV5-1 and TRBJ2-7, is KAGVTQTPRYLIKTRGQQVTLSCSPISGHRSVSWYQQTPGQGLQFLFEYFSETQRNKGNFPGRFSGRQFSNSRSEMNVSTLELGDSALYLCASSEQGALIYEQYFGPGTRLTVT.

The chain has TRBV10-1 and TRBJ2-2; D gene uncertain. Germline assignment: CDR1 WNHNN and CDR2 SYGVQD (reference sequence). Trimming pared 8 bases from V and 3 bases from J, leaving 13 bases between. This CDR3 spans 14 amino acids. The DNA for the CDR3 is TGCGCCAGCCGTACCCTAATCGACACCGGGGAGCTGTTTTTT. As protein: CASRTLIDTGELFF.

This clonotype was counted between two and nine times. The rearrangement links TRBV7-9 to TRBJ2-3, with 9 bases lining up with TRBD2. V trimming: 2 bases; J trimming: 1 base; junction bases outside the gene matches: 4. The germline V gene encodes CDR1 SEHNR and CDR2 FQNEAQ (reference sequence). This CDR3 comprises 16 residues. CDR3 region: CASSLPPSGGTDTQYF. CDR3 DNA sequence: TGTGCCAGCAGCTTACCGCCTAGCGGGGGCACAGATACGCAGTATTTT. The variable domain in full, completed from reference TRBV7-9 and TRBJ2-3, reads DTGVSQNPRHKITKRGQNVTFRCDPISEHNRLYWYRQTLGQGPEFLTYFQNEAQLEKSRLLSDRFSAERPKGSFSTLEIQRTEQGDSAMYLCASSLPPSGGTDTQYFGPGTRLTVL.